This T cell receptor beta chain was profiled in a study of control samples from healthy donors and cancer patients. Only in-frame clones appear in the TCRdb table, and some are missing; sequencing was by immunoSEQ multiplex PCR. The sample shows 98,000 or so clones, roughly 83% of them seen only once. With 5 bases clipped from V and 6 bases from J, the junction kept 16 bases outside the gene matches. This CDR3 spans 17 amino acids. Germline loops: CDR1 LNHDA, CDR2 SQIVND (reference sequence). The source material was blood. This clonotype was sampled from a woman aged 25 to 45 in good health. V gene TRBV19 combines with J gene TRBJ1-2; 9 bases match TRBD1. Here the CDR3 DNA reads TGTGCCAGTAGTCCGGACAGGGGTTTGAGAGGGGTACATGGCTACACCTTC. This translates into CASSPDRGLRGVHGYTF.